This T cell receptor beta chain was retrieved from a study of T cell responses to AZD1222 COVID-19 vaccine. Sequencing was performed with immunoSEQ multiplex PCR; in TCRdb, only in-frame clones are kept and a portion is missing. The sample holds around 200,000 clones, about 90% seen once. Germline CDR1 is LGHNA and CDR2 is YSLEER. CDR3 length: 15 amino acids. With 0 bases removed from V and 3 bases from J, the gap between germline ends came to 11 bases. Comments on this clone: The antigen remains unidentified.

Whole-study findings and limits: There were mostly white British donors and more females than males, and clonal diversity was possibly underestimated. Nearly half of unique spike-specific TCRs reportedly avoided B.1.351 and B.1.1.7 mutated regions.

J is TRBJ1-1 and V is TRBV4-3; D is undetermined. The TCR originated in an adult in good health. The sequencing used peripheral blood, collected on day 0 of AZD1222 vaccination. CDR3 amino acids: CASSQDIGVDTEAFF. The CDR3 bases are TGCGCCAGCAGCCAAGATATCGGAGTCGACACTGAAGCTTTCTTT.